Sequencing of this T cell receptor (beta chain) was carried out in a study of resident and recirculating memory T cells in vitiligo. Whole-study context: Each patient gave two lesional and two nonlesional epidermal shave biopsies, plus PBMCs.

The table came from immunoSEQ multiplex PCR; TCRdb's copy has only in-frame clones and leaves some out. The sample carries fewer than 80,000 clones, approximately 93% recorded once. Trimming cost V 4 bases and J 2 bases, with 12 bases left between them. CDR1 SGHRS and CDR2 YFSETQ come from the germline V gene. This CDR3 is built from 14 residues. The sequence was collected from a male donor with vitiligo. V and J are TRBV5-1 and TRBJ2-5, with a weak D call TRBD1 (7 bases). Material: blood. The CDR3 sequence is CASSAGQNQETQYF. CDR3 coding DNA: TGCGCCAGCAGCGCGGGACAGAATCAAGAGACCCAGTACTTC.